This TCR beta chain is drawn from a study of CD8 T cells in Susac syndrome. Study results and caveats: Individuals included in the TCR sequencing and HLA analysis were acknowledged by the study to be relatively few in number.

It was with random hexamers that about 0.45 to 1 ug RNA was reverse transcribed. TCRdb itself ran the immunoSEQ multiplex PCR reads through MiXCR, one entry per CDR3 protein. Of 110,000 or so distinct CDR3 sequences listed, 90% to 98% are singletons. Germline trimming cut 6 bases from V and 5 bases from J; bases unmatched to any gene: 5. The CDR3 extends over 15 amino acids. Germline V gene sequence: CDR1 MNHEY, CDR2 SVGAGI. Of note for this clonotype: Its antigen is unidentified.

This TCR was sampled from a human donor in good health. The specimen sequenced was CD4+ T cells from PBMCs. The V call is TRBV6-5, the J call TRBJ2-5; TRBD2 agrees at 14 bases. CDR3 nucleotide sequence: TGTGCCAGCAGAGGACTAGCGGGGGGCCAGGAGACCCAGTACTTC. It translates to CASRGLAGGQETQYF.